These 19 T cell receptor beta chains were all obtained from the same sample, sequenced in a study of T cell changes during pregnancy in multiple sclerosis (dated by TCRdb to between 2018 and 2021). Library prep was done by the immunoSEQ multiplex PCR assay. The table was pulled from immuneACCESS by TCRdb, which kept in-frame rearrangements only. Such tables lose some clones; where checked, under half of the loss comes from unresolved V genes, and the rest has no known cause. The sample table shows about 69,000 clones, and approximately 91% are seen once. The ten biggest clones cover 1.4% of the sample. This material consisted of peripheral blood, taken in the third trimester of pregnancy. The source is a female donor with multiple sclerosis, enrolled in a pregnancy study.

V gene TRBV4-3 combines with J gene TRBJ2-2; D might be TRBD1 (6 bases). V dropped 4 bases and J dropped 2 bases, with 17 bases sitting between them. The CDR3 contains 17 residues. CDR1 is LGHNA and CDR2 is YSLEER in the germline V gene. CDR3 bases: TGCGCCAGCAGCCGAAACTTCGGACAGCCCAACACCGGGGAGCTGTTTTTT. This codes for CASSRNFGQPNTGELFF.

V and J are TRBV9 and TRBJ2-5, with TRBD2 identical over 7 bases. CDR3 length: 15 residues. Trimming at V came to 0 bases and at J to 9 bases, leaving 11 bases not matched to a gene. The germline V gene has CDR1 SGDLS and CDR2 YYNGEE. In nucleotides, the CDR3 is TGTGCCAGCAGCGTAGACCCAGCGGGGAGTCGAGCCCAGTACTTC. Protein sequence: CASSVDPAGSRAQYF.

The V gene is TRBV2, the J gene TRBJ1-2, with a possible D match to TRBD1 (5 bases). Germline CDR1 SNHLY, CDR2 FYNNEI. Trimming took 4 bases from V and 4 from J, leaving 10 bases between them. The CDR3 covers 13 residues. In DNA form, the CDR3 reads TGTGCCAGCAGTGCTCGGGGGACCTATGGCTACACCTTC. Its protein product is CASSARGTYGYTF.

This chain joins TRBV19 and TRBJ2-2; 15 bases line up with TRBD2. The CDR3 has 18 residues. V shed 4 bases, J shed 4 bases, and the junction held 7 bases outside the gene matches. CDR1 and CDR2 from the germline V gene are LNHDA and SQIVND (reference sequence). CDR3 sequence reads: CASSTGLAGGPGTGELFF. CDR3 DNA: TGTGCCAGTAGTACCGGACTAGCGGGGGGGCCCGGCACCGGGGAGCTGTTTTTT.

The chain employs TRBV7-9 and TRBJ2-5; TRBD2 matches at 11 bases. The CDR3 totals 15 residues. CDR1 is SEHNR, CDR2 FQNEAQ, per germline (reference sequence). The V and J ends lost 2 bases and 4 bases, in that order; junction bases with no gene match: 3. CDR3 sequence reads: CASSLLAGGGETQYF. The CDR3 DNA is TGTGCCAGCAGCTTACTAGCGGGGGGCGGAGAGACCCAGTACTTC.

This chain connects TRBV9 to TRBJ2-3; D perhaps matches TRBD1 (5 bases). This CDR3 comprises 13 residues. The V and J ends lost 0 bases and 6 bases respectively, with 8 bases between them. CDR1 is SGDLS and CDR2 is YYNGEE in the germline V gene. The DNA of the CDR3 is TGTGCCAGCAGCGTAGCTGGGGCGGATACGCAGTATTTT. It codes for CASSVAGADTQYF.

The rearrangement joins TRBV18 to TRBJ2-5; TRBD1 matches 7 bases. V trimming: 5 bases; J trimming: 7 bases; junction bases outside the gene matches: 13. The CDR3 loop spans 15 amino acids. The germline V gene encodes CDR1 KGHSH and CDR2 LQKENI. The CDR3 DNA is TGTGCCAGCTCATCAGGGCAAGGGGGCTACGGGACCCAGTACTTC. Translation: CASSSGQGGYGTQYF.

Of note for this clone: The same CDR3 also results from other DNA sequences found in this sample. CDR3 DNA sequence: TGTGCCTGGAGTGTAGCGGGGGGGGAGACCCAGTACTTC. Amino acid sequence: CAWSVAGGETQYF. The V gene is TRBV30, the J gene TRBJ2-5; TRBD2 matches 10 bases. Unmatched junction bases numbered 0, after V lost 0 bases and J lost 5 bases. The CDR3 is 13 residues long. Germline V CDR1 and CDR2: GTSNPN, SVGIG (reference sequence).

The chain is built from TRBV5-6 and TRBJ1-4; D uncertain. The V end was cut by 1 base, the J end by 3 bases, with 10 bases between. CDR1 SGHDT and CDR2 YYEEEE come from the germline V gene. This CDR3 is built from 15 residues. The CDR3 DNA is TGTGCCAGCAGCTTGAACTGGGGAGCTAATGAAAAACTGTTTTTT. Amino acids: CASSLNWGANEKLFF.

This clone was seen once. The genes are TRBV5-4 and TRBJ1-1; possibly TRBD1 for D (5 bases). The CDR3 is 16 amino acids. Germline CDR1 is SGHNT and CDR2 is YYREEE (reference sequence). V dropped 3 bases and J dropped 3 bases, with 18 bases sitting between them. The CDR3 loop is CASSSGGLGEYTEAFF. CDR3 sequence (DNA): TGTGCCAGCAGCTCGGGAGGCTTGGGGGAGTACACTGAAGCTTTCTTT.

The chain uses TRBV27 and TRBJ1-1; 7 bases agree with TRBD1. Germline loops: CDR1 MNHEY, CDR2 SMNVEV (reference sequence). This CDR3 has 13 residues. The ends lost 7 bases at V and 4 bases at J; junction bases unmatched: 6. Here the CDR3 DNA reads TGTGCCAGCACCGACAGGGTGGGCACTGAAGCTTTCTTT. This codes for CASTDRVGTEAFF.

The rearrangement uses TRBV9 and TRBJ1-2, with 11 bases that match TRBD1. This CDR3 is built from 15 residues. The V gene end was trimmed by 2 bases and the J gene end by 4 bases; junction bases not matched to a gene: 4. CDR1 and CDR2 from the germline V gene are SGDLS and YYNGEE. The CDR3 protein is CASSVRTGGPYGYTF. As DNA, the CDR3 is TGTGCCAGCAGCGTCAGGACAGGGGGCCCCTATGGCTACACCTTC.

The gene calls are TRBV30 and TRBJ1-2; TRBD1 is a possible D gene (5 bases). The ends were cut back, 1 base at V and 2 bases at J, with 8 bases in the middle. The CDR3 sequence is 13 residues long. Germline V gene lookup returns CDR1 GTSNPN and CDR2 SVGIG (reference sequence). The CDR3 nucleotides read TGTGCCTGGAGTGGGGGCGCGAACTATGGCTACACCTTC. As protein: CAWSGGANYGYTF.

V usage is TRBV6-1 and J usage is TRBJ1-6, with D possibly being TRBD1 (6 bases). Trimming stripped 6 bases from V and 10 bases from J, with 13 bases between. The CDR3 is 13 amino acids. Germline values: CDR1 MNHNS, CDR2 SASEGT. The CDR3 region has the DNA TGTGCCAGCAGGGACAGTGAGATCTCACCCCTCCACTTT. This gives the protein CASRDSEISPLHF.

The chain combines TRBV5-1 with TRBJ2-7, with D possibly TRBD1 on 5 matching bases. This CDR3 has 14 residues. Between the trimmed V and J ends, which lost 1 base and 5 bases, there was a span of 13 bases. Germline CDR1 is SGHRS and CDR2 is YFSETQ. CDR3 region: CASSLTGTIHEQYF. The CDR3 region has the DNA TGCGCCAGCAGCTTGACAGGAACTATCCACGAGCAGTACTTC.

This chain links TRBV7-3 with TRBJ2-6; TRBD1 agrees at 7 bases. Looked up from germline, CDR1 is SGHTA and CDR2 is FQGTGA. The CDR3 runs to 17 residues. V shed 1 base and J 0 bases; nucleotides not matched to a gene: 3. The CDR3: CASSLMGTVSGANVLTF. The CDR3 DNA is TGTGCCAGCAGCTTAATGGGGACAGTCTCTGGGGCCAACGTCCTGACTTTC.

The chain is built from TRBV11-2 and TRBJ2-7; 7 bases align to TRBD1. The CDR3 totals 16 residues. V shed 5 bases, J shed 3 bases, and the junction held 13 bases outside the gene matches. Germline V gives CDR1 SGHAT, CDR2 FQNNGV. The CDR3 sequence: CASSAFGQALSYEQYF. The CDR3 DNA follows: TGTGCCAGCAGCGCCTTTGGACAGGCACTCAGCTACGAGCAGTACTTC. Together with reference TRBV11-2 and TRBJ2-7, the CDR3 gives the full variable domain: EAGVAQSPRYKIIEKRQSVAFWCNPISGHATLYWYQQILGQGPKLLIQFQNNGVVDDSQLPKDRFSAERLKGVDSTLKIQPAKLEDSAVYLCASSAFGQALSYEQYFGPGTRLTVT.

V gene TRBV2 combines with J gene TRBJ1-3, with D hard to call. V dropped 10 bases and J dropped 0 bases, with 7 bases sitting between them. Germline CDR1 SNHLY, CDR2 FYNNEI. CDR3 length: 12 amino acids. This CDR3 reads CATESSGNTIYF. CDR3 bases: TGTGCCACCGAGAGCTCTGGAAACACCATATATTTT.

V usage is TRBV29-1 and J usage is TRBJ1-2; 9 bases align to TRBD1. The CDR3 loop spans 12 amino acids. The V gene end was trimmed by 6 bases and the J gene end by 6 bases; junction bases not matched to a gene: 5. The germline CDR1 and CDR2 sequences are SQVTM and ANQGSEA. The CDR3 region is CSVDRQGDGYTF. CDR3 coding DNA: TGCAGCGTCGATCGACAGGGGGATGGCTACACCTTC.